Listed here are 31 T cell receptor beta chains from one sample, sequenced in a study of Graves' ophthalmopathy and Graves' hyperthyroidism. Amplified material comprised TCR beta CDR3 regions derived from RNA transcripts. RT-PCR in the first round used HTBI primers; a second-round multiplex PCR followed. TCRdb re-analysed the multiplex PCR reads in MiXCR, keeping a single row per CDR3 protein. This table has over a million distinct CDR3 sequences, 36% appearing once. What was sequenced was peripheral blood or thyroid tissue (not recorded which). Source of these receptors: an adult man with Graves' hyperthyroidism.

V gene TRBV10-2 combines with J gene TRBJ1-5; the D gene is possibly TRBD1 (5 bases). The CDR3 runs 13 residues. Germline V lookup: CDR1 WSHSY, CDR2 SAAADI. The V gene lost 6 bases and the J gene lost 6 bases, with 12 bases spanning the gap. CDR3 in amino acids: CASRDTRGQPQHF. The CDR3 DNA follows: TGCGCCAGCAGAGATACTAGGGGTCAGCCCCAGCATTTT.

This clonotype was counted ten times or more. The chain has TRBV20-1 and TRBJ2-2; tentatively, D is TRBD1 (6 bases). CDR3 size: 14 residues. Looked up from germline, CDR1 is DFQATT and CDR2 is SNEGSKA (reference sequence). Trimming removed 1 base from V and 6 bases from J, with 12 bases in between. The CDR3 coding sequence is TGCAGTGCTAGAGCCAGGGGCATTGCCGGGGAGCTGTTTTTT. The encoded protein is CSARARGIAGELFF.

In the case of this clonotype: The junction shows a germline mismatch at one end, possibly a read error. This chain links TRBV2 with TRBJ2-5; perhaps TRBD2 as D (6 bases). The length of the CDR3 is 17 residues. The germline V gene encodes CDR1 SNHLY and CDR2 FYNNEI. The CDR3 DNA follows: TGTGCCTGCAGTGCCATTAGCGGCCAAAGGTACCAAGAGACCCAGTACTTC. This codes for CACSAISGQRYQETQYF.

In this sample, this clonotype turned up a few times. The genes are TRBV3-1 and TRBJ2-6; possible D gene TRBD2, 5 bases. The germline V gene has CDR1 LGHDT and CDR2 YNNKEL (reference sequence). The CDR3 runs 15 residues. The germline V and J ends were trimmed by 3 bases and 4 bases, with 10 bases remaining between them. The CDR3: CASSQRVAGANVLTF. The CDR3 DNA sequence: TGTGCCAGCAGCCAGCGGGTAGCAGGGGCCAACGTCCTGACTTTC.

The rearrangement links TRBV29-1 to TRBJ1-4, with D unclear. The V end was cut by 0 bases, the J end by 0 bases, with 17 bases between. Germline V CDR1 and CDR2: SQVTM, ANQGSEA. The CDR3 runs to 18 residues. The CDR3 coding sequence is TGCAGCGTTGAAGAGGGAATGGGTGGCCATGCAACTAATGAAAAACTGTTTTTT. Protein product: CSVEEGMGGHATNEKLFF.

The chain joins TRBV29-1 to TRBJ2-5; 8 bases are shared with TRBD2. Germline-derived CDR1 and CDR2 are SQVTM and ANQGSEA. The CDR3 runs to 14 residues. V shed 3 bases and J 7 bases; nucleotides not matched to a gene: 10. The CDR3 DNA reads as TGCAGCGTTGATCGTGGACTAGCTCGAGGGACCCAGTACTTC. It codes for CSVDRGLARGTQYF. Using reference TRBV29-1 and TRBJ2-5 for the parts outside the CDR3, the full variable domain is SAVISQKPSRDICQRGTSLTIQCQVDSQVTMMFWYRQQPGQSLTLIATANQGSEATYESGFVIDKFPISRPNLTFSTLTVSNMSPEDSSIYLCSVDRGLARGTQYFGPGTRLLVL.

Points on this clonotype: One base away lies a much larger clone, so this may be a sequencing read error. The chain has TRBV20-1 and TRBJ1-1; D is unclear. This CDR3 spans 13 amino acids. The V and J ends lost 7 bases and 1 base respectively, with 13 bases between them. Germline loops: CDR1 DFQATT, CDR2 SNEGSKA (reference sequence). In DNA, the CDR3 is TGCAGTGGGGTCCAACGGCCGAACACTGAAGCTTTCTTT. Translating gives CSGVQRPNTEAFF.

The chain employs TRBV29-1 and TRBJ2-7, with 7 bases aligning to TRBD2. This CDR3 contains 12 residues. Germline V gene data show CDR1 as SQVTM and CDR2 as ANQGSEA. V lost 7 bases to trimming and J lost 4 bases; unmatched junction nucleotides: 7. The CDR3 reads CSARRGVYEQYF. Here the CDR3 DNA reads TGCAGCGCCCGTCGGGGGGTGTACGAGCAGTACTTC.

At least ten counts were recorded for this clonotype. The chain is built from TRBV7-8 and TRBJ2-7, with D tentatively TRBD1 (6 bases). Germline assignment: CDR1 SGHVS and CDR2 FQNEAQ. This CDR3 comprises 13 residues. The V end lost 5 bases, the J end lost 2 bases, and 10 bases lay between the germline ends. Here the CDR3 reads CASSVRTAYEQYF. DNA of the CDR3: TGTGCCAGCAGCGTCAGGACAGCCTACGAGCAGTACTTC.

Many counts were recorded for this clonotype. The rearrangement joins TRBV19 to TRBJ2-7; D is uncertain. Per the germline V gene, CDR1 is LNHDA and CDR2 is SQIVND (reference sequence). CDR3 length: 13 residues. The V end was cut by 3 bases, the J end by 0 bases, with 6 bases between. CDR3 region: CASSIQNSYEQYF. CDR3 DNA sequence: TGTGCCAGTAGTATTCAGAACTCCTACGAGCAGTACTTC.

This sequence joins TRBV10-3 and TRBJ1-1, with D unresolved. Germline CDR1 ENHRY, CDR2 SYGVKD. The CDR3 totals 12 residues. The V end lost 5 bases, the J end lost 5 bases, and 9 bases lay between the germline ends. This chain's CDR3 is CAISLGETEAFF. In DNA form, the CDR3 reads TGTGCCATCAGTCTCGGGGAAACTGAAGCTTTCTTT.

This clonotype was counted ten times or more. The chain combines TRBV19 with TRBJ1-2; D is perhaps TRBD1 (6 bases). Deletions cut 5 bases from V and 8 bases from J, with 12 bases between. This CDR3 region has 12 residues. Germline V gives CDR1 LNHDA, CDR2 SQIVND (reference sequence). The chain's CDR3 is CASSPGGPGYTF. The CDR3 DNA is TGTGCCAGTAGTCCCGGGGGCCCGGGCTACACCTTC.

This clonotype appeared many times. The chain is built from TRBV19 and TRBJ1-5, with D perhaps matching TRBD1 (5 bases). The CDR3 loop spans 15 amino acids. V was clipped by 7 bases and J by 11 bases, with 24 bases between them. CDR1 and CDR2 (germline): LNHDA, SQIVND (reference sequence). CDR3 DNA sequence: TGTGCCAGTACCCCATCTGTTCGGGGATCGGGGGCCCAGCATTTT. This codes for CASTPSVRGSGAQHF.

This clonotype appeared a few times. The chain combines TRBV12-3 or TRBV12-4 with TRBJ2-5, with a possible D match to TRBD1 (6 bases). This CDR3 comprises 15 residues. V lost 1 base and J 2 bases, leaving 11 bases between the germline ends. The CDR3 bases are TGTGCCAGCAGTTTAGTACAGGGACGACAAGAGACCCAGTACTTC. It translates to CASSLVQGRQETQYF.

This chain connects TRBV7-9 to TRBJ2-5; 8 bases fit TRBD2. Germline lookup yields CDR1 SEHNR and CDR2 FQNEAQ (reference sequence). The CDR3 is made up of 15 amino acids. Unmatched junction bases numbered 5, after V lost 5 bases and J lost 0 bases. Here the CDR3 reads CASSIVAGYQETQYF. The CDR3 DNA follows: TGTGCCAGCAGCATCGTAGCGGGGTACCAAGAGACCCAGTACTTC. Using reference TRBV7-9 and TRBJ2-5 for the parts outside the CDR3, the full variable domain is DTGVSQNPRHKITKRGQNVTFRCDPISEHNRLYWYRQTLGQGPEFLTYFQNEAQLEKSRLLSDRFSAERPKGSFSTLEIQRTEQGDSAMYLCASSIVAGYQETQYFGPGTRLLVL.

This clonotype was observed at least ten times. The chain carries TRBV7-6 and TRBJ1-4, with a weak D call TRBD1 (5 bases). The CDR3 length is 16 residues. Germline V gene lookup returns CDR1 SGHVS and CDR2 FNYEAQ. V was shortened by 2 bases and J by 3 bases, with 13 bases between the two germline ends. DNA of the CDR3: TGTGCCAGCAGCTTACGCCGGTCGGGGGCTAATGAAAAACTGTTTTTT. Protein product: CASSLRRSGANEKLFF.

As to this clonotype: One base away lies a much larger clone, so this may be a sequencing read error. Lacking the conserved final phenylalanine or tryptophan, this CDR3 likely reflects a read error. The chain is built from TRBV7-9 and TRBJ1-2; TRBD1 matches 7 bases. There are 16 residues in the CDR3. Germline V lookup: CDR1 SEHNR, CDR2 FQNEAQ (reference sequence). The V gene end was trimmed by 4 bases and the J gene end by 6 bases; junction bases not matched to a gene: 14. CDR3 nucleotides: TGTGCCAGCAGCTCCAGGGGGGACAGCCTGTTCCATGGCTACACCCTC. This codes for CASSSRGDSLFHGYTL.

There are many counts of this clonotype. The V call is TRBV19, the J call TRBJ2-5; 13 bases are a match to TRBD2. Germline trimming cut 2 bases from V and 7 bases from J; bases unmatched to any gene: 7. The CDR3 consists of 16 residues. The V gene's germline CDR1 is LNHDA and CDR2 SQIVND (reference sequence). CDR3 region: CASSIKGLAGPRTQYF. The CDR3 coding sequence is TGTGCCAGTAGTATAAAGGGACTAGCGGGACCCAGGACCCAGTACTTC.

As for this clonotype: As the CDR3 is not closed by the conserved phenylalanine or tryptophan, this likely results from a read error. No DNA is shown, since the ends of the CDR3 on it are uncertain; the CDR3 is the one TCRdb lists. This rearrangement joins TRBV14 to TRBJ1-2. Per germline, CDR1 SGHDN and CDR2 FVKESK. The CDR3 is 10 amino acids in total, end residues counted. The CDR3 sequence is CASSQDWTRT.

This chain joins TRBV2 and TRBJ2-3; possibly TRBD2 for D (5 bases). This CDR3 is 17 amino acids long. The germline V and J ends were trimmed by 1 base and 2 bases, with 16 bases remaining between them. Germline CDR1 is SNHLY and CDR2 is FYNNEI. The CDR3 coding sequence is TGTGCCAGCAGTGAAGGGGTGGGTCGGGGATCCACAGATACGCAGTATTTT. Translating it yields CASSEGVGRGSTDTQYF.

The table lists this clonotype with a few counts. This sequence joins TRBV2 and TRBJ2-5, with D maybe TRBD1 (5 bases). The V end was cut by 6 bases, the J end by 5 bases, with 13 bases between. The germline V gene has CDR1 SNHLY and CDR2 FYNNEI. The CDR3 spans 13 residues. The CDR3 sequence is CASRGGQMETQYF. DNA of the CDR3: TGTGCCAGCAGGGGCGGACAAATGGAGACCCAGTACTTC.

As for this clonotype: This may stem from a read error, because a much larger clone lies one nucleotide away. The chain couples TRBV19 to TRBJ2-7; 9 bases are a match to TRBD1. CDR3 length: 15 residues. CDR1 is LNHDA, CDR2 SQIVND, per germline (reference sequence). V lost 5 bases and J lost 6; bases outside the gene matches: 11. CDR3 amino acids: CASSHRTGDFGEQYF. Written as DNA, the CDR3 is TGTGCCAGTAGTCATAGGACAGGGGATTTTGGCGAGCAGTACTTC.

In the case of this clonotype: This may stem from a read error, because a much larger clone lies one nucleotide away. The V gene is TRBV11-2, the J gene TRBJ2-6; D tentatively reads TRBD1 or TRBD2 (5 bases each). The length of the CDR3 is 17 residues. Germline V gene data show CDR1 as SGHAT and CDR2 as FQNNGV. The CDR3 loop reads CTSSLQGRSSGANVLTF. CDR3 in DNA: TGTACCAGCAGCTTGCAGGGACGAAGCTCTGGGGCCAACGTCCTGACTTTC.

DNA of the CDR3: TGTGCCAGCAGCTTAGACTCTCGGGCAGGGTCGAGGGTTACCGAGGCCTACGAGCAGTACTTC. The encoded protein is CASSLDSRAGSRVTEAYEQYF. The chain links TRBV7-2 to TRBJ2-7; either TRBD1 or TRBD2 may supply D (5 bases each). The CDR3 is 21 residues long. CDR1 and CDR2 (germline): SGHTA, FQGNSA. V shed 1 base and J shed 2 bases, with 30 bases lying between them.

This clonotype showed up just a few times. V is TRBV6-5 and J is TRBJ2-7; D is perhaps TRBD1 (6 bases). Germline assignment: CDR1 MNHEY and CDR2 SVGAGI. Trimming removed 6 bases from V and 4 bases from J, with 19 bases in between. This CDR3 comprises 15 residues. Here the CDR3 reads CASRPLGGDGYEQYF. The CDR3 DNA is TGTGCCAGCAGACCCTTAGGGGGAGATGGGTACGAGCAGTACTTC.

The chain is built from TRBV25-1 and TRBJ1-6; 11 nucleotides align to TRBD1. Germline loops: CDR1 MGHDK, CDR2 SYGVNS. The ends lost 4 bases at V and 5 bases at J; junction bases unmatched: 4. The CDR3 totals 16 residues. The CDR3 DNA reads as TGTGCCAGCAGTGCCTGGACAGGGGGCAATAATTCACCCCTCCACTTT. Its translation is CASSAWTGGNNSPLHF.

To note about this clonotype: One base away lies a much larger clone, so this may be a sequencing read error. The J gene is TRBJ2-7, the V gene TRBV7-6, with D hard to call. The CDR3 consists of 16 residues. V lost 4 bases and J lost 8, with 24 bases in between. Germline V CDR1 and CDR2: SGHVS, FNYEAQ. In nucleotides, the CDR3 is TGTGCCAGCAGCTCAAACCCAAGTGACATTATTGACAAGCAGTACTTC. Translated, it gives CASSSNPSDIIDKQYF.

This clonotype came up a few times. The chain uses TRBV9 and TRBJ1-1; D may be TRBD1 (6 bases). V lost 4 bases and J 1 base, leaving 20 bases between the germline ends. CDR3 size: 17 residues. Germline CDR1 is SGDLS and CDR2 is YYNGEE. The CDR3: CASSLEGVGQTNTEAFF. The CDR3 DNA sequence: TGTGCCAGCAGCTTAGAAGGGGTGGGACAAACGAACACTGAAGCTTTCTTT.

This clonotype showed up many times. The V call is TRBV9, the J call TRBJ1-6; perhaps TRBD1 as D (6 bases). This CDR3 is built from 14 residues. V lost 3 bases and J 7 bases, leaving 11 bases between the germline ends. Germline CDR1 and CDR2: SGDLS and YYNGEE. The CDR3 loop reads CASSEAGANSPLHF. Written as DNA, the CDR3 is TGTGCCAGCAGCGAGGCAGGGGCAAATTCACCCCTCCACTTT.

A word on this clonotype: The junction and the germline gene differ at one end; a read error may be behind it. This chain uses TRBV7-9 with TRBJ1-1; 7 bases are shared with TRBD1. The CDR3 has 14 amino acids. Germline V lookup: CDR1 SEHNR, CDR2 FQNEAQ (reference sequence). CDR3 bases: TGCGCCAGCAGCCAGGGACAGTCGTTGGCTGAAGCTTTCTTT. The encoded protein is CASSQGQSLAEAFF.

A note on this clonotype: One junction end disagrees with the germline gene, perhaps due to a read error. The V and J genes are TRBV15 and TRBJ2-7; a possible D gene is TRBD1 (6 bases). CDR1 is LNHNV and CDR2 is YYDKDF in the germline V gene (reference sequence). This CDR3 comprises 13 residues. The CDR3 is CAASREGAYEQYF. CDR3 DNA: TGTGCCGCCAGCAGAGAGGGGGCCTACGAGCAGTACTTC.